The present T cell receptor beta chain was sequenced within a study of Graves' ophthalmopathy and Graves' hyperthyroidism. Study-level points and caveats: Most expanded clonotypes in thyroid above 0.001 frequency also showed up in blood. For predicting ophthalmopathy progression, the model had around 64% sensitivity and under 85% specificity.

Amplified TCR beta CDR3 regions were obtained using RNA transcripts as template. HTBI primers were employed in first-round RT-PCR, then a second-round multiplex PCR followed. TCRdb reanalysed the multiplex PCR reads using MiXCR and keeps one entry per CDR3 protein. The sample shows about 620,000 distinct CDR3 sequences, about 20% of them seen only once. This clonotype was observed many times. The antigen remains undetermined. CDR1 is MDHEN and CDR2 is SYDVKM in the germline V gene. The CDR3 runs 12 residues. Trimming stripped 4 bases from V and 7 bases from J, with 11 bases between. The chain has TRBV28 and TRBJ2-7; D is unresolved. The TCR was taken from a woman aged 18-35 years with stable Graves' hyperthyroidism. Some clones in this sample may be carry-over from other donors' samples. The source material was peripheral blood. The CDR3, as DNA: TGTGCCAGCAGTTCTAGGGTGGAGGAGCAGTACTTC. Encoded protein: CASSSRVEEQYF.